These 3 T cell receptor beta chains were sequenced from one sample in a study of CD4 T cells in relation to SARS-CoV-2 and coronaviruses. Unexposed donor CD4+ T cells date from about 2011-2018, before the COVID-19 pandemic. Using immunoSEQ multiplex PCR, the repertoire was profiled, and TCRdb retains in-frame clones only, with some absent. The sample holds under 65,000 clones; roughly 88% are singletons and the top ten take about 1.5%. Specimen: memory CD4+ T cells from PBMCs. These receptors all stem from a human donor in good health.

The V call is TRBV19, the J call TRBJ2-1; 8 bases are shared with TRBD2. Germline values: CDR1 LNHDA, CDR2 SQIVND (reference sequence). After removal of 7 bases from V and 12 bases from J, the junction contained 8 bases not matched to a gene. This CDR3 contains 12 residues. CDR3 coding DNA: TGTGCCAGTAACTGGGCGGGAGGCGGGCAGTTCTTC. It translates to CASNWAGGGQFF.

The chain carries TRBV7-3 and TRBJ2-1; 15 bases line up with TRBD2. Germline V lookup: CDR1 SGHTA, CDR2 FQGTGA. The CDR3 runs 17 residues. Losses at the gene ends were 4 bases for V and 1 base for J; bases not matched to a gene: 2. This chain's CDR3 is CASSSGTSGRSYNEQFF. The CDR3 coding sequence is TGTGCCAGCAGCTCTGGGACTAGCGGGAGGTCCTACAATGAGCAGTTCTTC. The variable domain in full, completed from reference TRBV7-3 and TRBJ2-1, reads GAGVSQTPSNKVTEKGKYVELRCDPISGHTALYWYRQSLGQGPEFLIYFQGTGAADDSGLPNDRFFAVRPEGSVSTLKIQRTERGDSAVYLCASSSGTSGRSYNEQFFGPGTRLTVL.

V gene TRBV4-2 combines with J gene TRBJ2-6; D might be TRBD1 (6 bases). CDR1 and CDR2 from the germline V gene are LGHNA and YNFKEQ. V lost 4 bases to trimming and J lost 2 bases, with 12 bases between them. The CDR3 contains 16 residues. The CDR3 region is CASSPEKGAGANVLTF. The CDR3 coding sequence is TGTGCCAGCAGCCCAGAGAAGGGGGCTGGGGCCAACGTCCTGACTTTC.